This record concerns one TCR beta chain sequence. The data belong to a study of blood T cell repertoires in COVID-19. At the level of the study: The United States, Italy and Spain provided the acute and convalescent COVID-19 samples.

The protocol was immunoSEQ multiplex PCR, while the TCRdb copy is restricted to in-frame clones and leaves out a portion. The table shows around 450,000 clones, with about 90% occurring only once. The CDR3 covers 14 residues. Per the germline V gene, CDR1 is SGHRS and CDR2 is YFSETQ. V was trimmed by 4 bases and J by 5 bases, leaving 15 bases between them. Cohorts were based on clinical histories the participants reported. Input material: PBMCs or T cells enriched from blood (not recorded which). The clonotype comes from a woman aged 18 to 35 who had recovered from COVID-19. The chain joins TRBV5-1 to TRBJ1-1; TRBD1 is a possible D gene (5 bases). This CDR3 reads CASSRARTTTEAFF. The CDR3 nucleotides are TGCGCCAGCAGCCGGGCGAGGACAACAACTGAAGCTTTCTTT. Using reference TRBV5-1 and TRBJ1-1 for the parts outside the CDR3, the full variable domain is KAGVTQTPRYLIKTRGQQVTLSCSPISGHRSVSWYQQTPGQGLQFLFEYFSETQRNKGNFPGRFSGRQFSNSRSEMNVSTLELGDSALYLCASSRARTTTEAFFGQGTRLTVV.